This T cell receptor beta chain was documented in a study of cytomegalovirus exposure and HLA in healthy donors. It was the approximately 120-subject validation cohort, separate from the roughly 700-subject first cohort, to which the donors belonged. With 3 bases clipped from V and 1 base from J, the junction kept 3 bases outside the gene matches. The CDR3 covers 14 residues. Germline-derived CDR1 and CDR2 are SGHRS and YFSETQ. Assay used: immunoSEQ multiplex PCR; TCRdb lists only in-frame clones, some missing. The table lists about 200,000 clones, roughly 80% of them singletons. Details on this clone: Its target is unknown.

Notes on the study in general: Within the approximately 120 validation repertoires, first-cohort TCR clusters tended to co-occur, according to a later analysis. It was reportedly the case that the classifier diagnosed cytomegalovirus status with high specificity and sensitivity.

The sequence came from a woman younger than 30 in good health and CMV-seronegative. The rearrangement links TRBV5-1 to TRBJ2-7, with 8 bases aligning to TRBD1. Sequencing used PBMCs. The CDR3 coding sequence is TGCGCCAGCAGCTCCGACAGGGGATCCTACGAGCAGTACTTC. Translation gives CASSSDRGSYEQYF.